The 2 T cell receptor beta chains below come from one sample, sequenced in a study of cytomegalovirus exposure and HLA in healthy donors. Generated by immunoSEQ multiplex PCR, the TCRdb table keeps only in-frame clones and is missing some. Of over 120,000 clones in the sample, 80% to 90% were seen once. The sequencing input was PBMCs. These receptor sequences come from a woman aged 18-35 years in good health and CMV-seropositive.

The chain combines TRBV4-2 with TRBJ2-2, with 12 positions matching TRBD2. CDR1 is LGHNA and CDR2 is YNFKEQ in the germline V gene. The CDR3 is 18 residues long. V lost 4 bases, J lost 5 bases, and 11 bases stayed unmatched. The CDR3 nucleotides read TGTGCCAGCAGCCCTCATACTAGCGGGGGGTTGGGGACCGGGGAGCTGTTTTTT. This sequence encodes CASSPHTSGGLGTGELFF.

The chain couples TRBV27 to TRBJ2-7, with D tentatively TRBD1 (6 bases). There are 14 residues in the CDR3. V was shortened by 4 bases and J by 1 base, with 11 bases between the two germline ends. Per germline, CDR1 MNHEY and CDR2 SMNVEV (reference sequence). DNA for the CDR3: TGTGCCAGCAGTTCTTGGACAGTTTCCTACGAGCAGTACTTC. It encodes CASSSWTVSYEQYF.